This T cell receptor beta chain was documented in a study of spatial heterogeneity in lung cancer. Study summary: Matched bulk RNA-seq yielded a T cell module score, and TCR transcript counts in tumor regions correlated strongly with that score. Study-wide findings and caveats: Expanded intratumoral alpha and beta TCR counts tracked tumor mutation counts.

In its sample, this clonotype was seen many times. The antigen is undetermined. Time point denoted: sample taken at primary tumor resection. There were 72 donors, all of them untreated patients with early-stage non-small cell lung cancer. Whole RNA from tumor, nontumor lung or frozen PBMC was sequenced unsorted. Trimming left V 3 bases short and J 5 bases short, with 10 bases between. This CDR3 region has 13 residues. Per the germline V gene, CDR1 is DFQATT and CDR2 is SNEGSKA (reference sequence). Using its own MiXCR run on the 5' RACE reads, TCRdb lists one record per CDR3 protein. The table shows some 14,000 distinct CDR3 sequences, with under 7% occurring only once.

The rearrangement uses TRBV20-1 and TRBJ2-2; D ambiguous. This TCR came from a female donor with early-stage non-small cell lung cancer. The source material was lung tumor tissue, sampled at surgery. The CDR3 loop reads CSARGFMTGELFF. Here the CDR3 DNA reads TGCAGTGCTAGGGGATTCATGACCGGGGAGCTGTTTTTT.